The 29 T cell receptor beta chains given below trace back to one sample, sequenced in a study of cytomegalovirus exposure and HLA in healthy donors. Primers included in the PCR were 60 Vbeta and 13 Jbeta primers. The method was immunoSEQ multiplex PCR; TCRdb's version includes in-frame clones alone and lacks a portion of them. The sample includes 110,000 to 150,000 clones, 60% to 80% of them seen just once. The sequenced sample consisted of PBMCs. The receptors derive from a woman younger than 45 in good health and CMV-seronegative.

On this clone itself: Its ends do not fully match the called genes, so a read error is possible. As DNA, the CDR3 is TGTGCCAGCAGCTTAGCTGAATCAGGGGGCTTACCTCTCTTT. This sequence encodes CASSLAESGGLPLF. The chain carries TRBV7-8 and TRBJ1-1; TRBD1 matches at 8 bases. The CDR3 covers 14 residues. Germline loops: CDR1 SGHVS, CDR2 FQNEAQ.

The chain links TRBV6-5 to TRBJ2-3; tentatively, D is TRBD2 (5 bases). Trimming removed 4 bases from V and 7 bases from J, with 6 bases in between. The CDR3 spans 11 residues. CDR1 and CDR2 (germline): MNHEY, SVGAGI. Written as DNA, the CDR3 is TGTGCCAGCAGTTCTAGCAATACGCAGTATTTT. Its protein product is CASSSSNTQYF.

J is TRBJ2-3 and V is TRBV2; tentative D call: TRBD1 (5 bases). Germline V lookup: CDR1 SNHLY, CDR2 FYNNEI. V dropped 1 base and J dropped 3 bases, with 11 bases sitting between them. The CDR3 is 15 residues long. CDR3 residues: CASSEGPGRTDTQYF. The CDR3 DNA is TGTGCCAGCAGTGAAGGCCCAGGGCGTACAGATACGCAGTATTTT.

The chain joins TRBV19 to TRBJ1-2, with D possibly TRBD1 on 6 matching bases. From germline, CDR1 is LNHDA and CDR2 SQIVND (reference sequence). The CDR3 extends over 12 amino acids. V lost 7 bases, J lost 4 bases, and 10 bases lay in between. The CDR3 DNA reads as TGTGCCAGTACAGGGGCGGGCTATGGCTACACCTTC. Protein: CASTGAGYGYTF.

The chain couples TRBV10-2 to TRBJ2-7, with 8 bases lining up with TRBD1. The CDR3 spans 15 residues. Per germline, CDR1 WSHSY and CDR2 SAAADI. With 3 bases clipped from V and 7 bases from J, the junction kept 11 bases outside the gene matches. The CDR3 nucleotides read TGCGCCAGCAGTGACCCCGGACAGGGTTCCTGGGAGCAGTACTTC. Protein product: CASSDPGQGSWEQYF.

V is TRBV14 and J is TRBJ2-5; a possible D gene is TRBD1 (7 bases). The CDR3 is 15 amino acids. The germline V gene has CDR1 SGHDN and CDR2 FVKESK. Trimming took 2 bases from V and 4 from J, leaving 14 bases between them. CDR3 nucleotide sequence: TGTGCCAGCAGCCAAATGACAGGGCGGGGAGAGACCCAGTACTTC. This sequence encodes CASSQMTGRGETQYF.

V usage is TRBV7-2 and J usage is TRBJ1-5; D is unresolved. The germline gives CDR1 SGHTA, CDR2 FQGNSA. CDR3 length: 17 amino acids. Trimming took off 1 base at V and 2 bases at J, with 15 bases between the two ends. The CDR3 protein is CASSLGSGSDGNQPQHF. CDR3 DNA: TGTGCCAGCAGCTTAGGTTCGGGGTCCGATGGCAATCAGCCCCAGCATTTT.

The CDR3, as DNA: TGTGCCAGCTCACCAGCAGCTCGGACAGAATCTGGGGCCAACGTCCTGACTTTC. This encodes CASSPAARTESGANVLTF. The chain has TRBV18 and TRBJ2-6, with a weak D call TRBD1 (6 bases). The CDR3 length is 18 residues. In germline, CDR1 is KGHSH, CDR2 LQKENI. V lost 2 bases to trimming and J lost 1 base, with 15 bases between them.

The chain carries TRBV28 and TRBJ1-2; perhaps TRBD1 as D (6 bases). The germline V and J ends were trimmed by 1 base and 8 bases, with 14 bases remaining between them. CDR3 length: 14 amino acids. Germline values: CDR1 MDHEN, CDR2 SYDVKM. This CDR3 is CASSLSGTPRGYTF. The CDR3 DNA follows: TGTGCCAGCAGTTTATCCGGGACACCTAGGGGCTACACCTTC.

The V gene is TRBV7-6, the J gene TRBJ2-7; a weak D match, TRBD1 (6 bases). Germline V gives CDR1 SGHVS, CDR2 FNYEAQ. This CDR3 comprises 14 residues. Deletions cut 5 bases from V and 3 bases from J, with 14 bases between. In nucleotides, the CDR3 is TGTGCCAGCAGCCCAAGAGAAGGGGGCTACGAGCAGTACTTC. Protein sequence: CASSPREGGYEQYF.

This chain connects TRBV5-8 to TRBJ2-1; 12 nucleotides match TRBD1. V trimming: 4 bases; J trimming: 7 bases; junction bases outside the gene matches: 6. CDR1 and CDR2 (germline): SGHTS, YDEGEE. CDR3 length: 15 amino acids. In DNA form, the CDR3 reads TGTGCCAGCAGCCCGGGACAGGGGGCAGGGAATGAGCAGTTCTTC. Its translation is CASSPGQGAGNEQFF.

The chain is built from TRBV4-1 and TRBJ2-1, with unresolved D. CDR1 MGHRA and CDR2 YSYEKL come from the germline V gene. The CDR3 has 16 residues. V gave up 1 base and J gave up 4 bases, with 14 bases separating them. CDR3 coding DNA: TGCGCCAGCAGCCAAGTTGACTTAGTTGCATACAATGAGCAGTTCTTC. It yields the protein CASSQVDLVAYNEQFF.

This clone was seen a few times. The chain is built from TRBV6-1 and TRBJ2-2; 12 positions match TRBD2. CDR3 length: 17 residues. Germline V gene sequence: CDR1 MNHNS, CDR2 SASEGT. The ends lost 4 bases at V and 4 bases at J; junction bases unmatched: 7. The CDR3 protein is CASSGGLAGRITGELFF. The CDR3 nucleotides read TGTGCCAGCAGTGGGGGACTAGCGGGTAGGATCACCGGGGAGCTGTTTTTT.

This chain connects TRBV14 to TRBJ1-2, with 7 bases matching TRBD1. CDR1 SGHDN and CDR2 FVKESK come from the germline V gene. V was pared by 4 bases and J by 0 bases, with 2 bases of the junction left unmatched. The CDR3 extends over 14 amino acids. CDR3 bases: TGTGCCAGCAGCCGAGACAGGGCTAACTATGGCTACACCTTC. Amino acid sequence: CASSRDRANYGYTF.

V usage is TRBV11-2 and J usage is TRBJ1-1; the D gene is possibly TRBD1 (5 bases). The CDR3 is made up of 13 amino acids. Deletions cut 5 bases from V and 0 bases from J, with 7 bases between. Germline V lookup: CDR1 SGHAT, CDR2 FQNNGV. The CDR3 nucleotides are TGTGCCAGCAGCCAGGGCCTGAACACTGAAGCTTTCTTT. Amino acid sequence: CASSQGLNTEAFF.

The V gene is TRBV6-5, the J gene TRBJ2-1, with D maybe TRBD1 (6 bases). The CDR3 sequence is 14 residues long. Germline V lookup: CDR1 MNHEY, CDR2 SVGAGI. V lost 6 bases to trimming and J lost 7 bases, with 16 bases between them. CDR3 nucleotide sequence: TGTGCCAGCAGGGACAGAGGGGGTCTAAATGAGCAGTTCTTC. Residues: CASRDRGGLNEQFF.

The chain employs TRBV7-8 and TRBJ1-2; TRBD1 might be the D (6 bases). Germline-derived CDR1 and CDR2 are SGHVS and FQNEAQ. The CDR3 covers 13 residues. Trimming shortened V by 5 bases and J by 8 bases, and 15 bases separated the two germline ends. CDR3 nucleotides: TGTGCCAGCAGCCTGGACAGATCTAGGGGCTACACCTTC. Amino acids: CASSLDRSRGYTF.

The chain is built from TRBV9 and TRBJ2-7, with D perhaps TRBD1 (6 bases). Germline CDR1 SGDLS, CDR2 YYNGEE. V was shortened by 4 bases and J by 2 bases, with 16 bases between the two germline ends. The CDR3 loop spans 15 amino acids. CDR3 nucleotide sequence: TGTGCCAGCAGCCAAGGACAGCACAAGCCCTACGAGCAGTACTTC. Its protein is CASSQGQHKPYEQYF.

The chain combines TRBV27 with TRBJ1-2; 12 bases are a match to TRBD1. CDR1 is MNHEY, CDR2 SMNVEV, per germline (reference sequence). There are 15 residues in the CDR3. Trimming removed 5 bases from V and 5 bases from J; junction bases left unmatched: 6. CDR3 sequence reads: CASSLQGQGAYGYTF. The CDR3 DNA sequence: TGTGCCAGCAGTCTCCAGGGACAGGGGGCGTATGGCTACACCTTC.

The chain joins TRBV20-1 to TRBJ1-2; D not certain. Germline CDR1 DFQATT, CDR2 SNEGSKA (reference sequence). V was trimmed by 3 bases and J by 7 bases, leaving 9 bases between them. The CDR3 runs to 11 residues. The CDR3 sequence is CSASLEGGYTF. The CDR3 DNA is TGCAGTGCTAGTTTGGAGGGTGGCTACACCTTC.

The table lists this clone with a few counts. The V call is TRBV14, the J call TRBJ2-7; TRBD2 might be the D (6 bases). This CDR3 has 15 amino acids. Germline CDR1 reads SGHDN; CDR2 reads FVKESK. Between the trimmed V and J ends, which lost 1 base and 3 bases, there was a span of 13 bases. This chain's CDR3 is CASSQGTGTRYEQYF. CDR3 sequence (DNA): TGTGCCAGCAGCCAAGGGACCGGGACTCGCTACGAGCAGTACTTC.

The chain couples TRBV4-1 to TRBJ1-1; D remains unclear. Per germline, CDR1 MGHRA and CDR2 YSYEKL. This CDR3 region has 14 residues. V was pared by 1 base and J by 1 base, with 7 bases between. The CDR3 loop is CASSQASGNTEAFF. Written as DNA, the CDR3 is TGCGCCAGCAGCCAAGCATCAGGGAACACTGAAGCTTTCTTT.

This clone was detected only a few times. The chain couples TRBV30 to TRBJ2-6; 9 positions match TRBD1. CDR3 length: 17 residues. Per germline, CDR1 GTSNPN and CDR2 SVGIG (reference sequence). V was pared by 4 bases and J by 0 bases, with 7 bases of the junction left unmatched. The CDR3 nucleotides are TGTGCCTGGACCCGGACAGGGGCAGACTCTGGGGCCAACGTCCTGACTTTC. This codes for CAWTRTGADSGANVLTF.

This clone was seen only once. This chain connects TRBV10-3 to TRBJ1-6; the match to TRBD1 covers 8 bases. This CDR3 is 15 amino acids long. The V gene end was trimmed by 6 bases and the J gene end by 5 bases; junction bases not matched to a gene: 6. Germline V lookup: CDR1 ENHRY, CDR2 SYGVKD. CDR3 region: CAIRTGATDNSPLHF. CDR3 bases: TGTGCCATCAGGACAGGGGCAACTGATAATTCACCCCTCCACTTT.

The chain joins TRBV5-1 to TRBJ2-5; TRBD2 aligns across 8 bases. The CDR3 spans 13 residues. V lost 2 bases and J lost 5; bases outside the gene matches: 2. Per germline, CDR1 SGHRS and CDR2 YFSETQ. The CDR3 loop is CASSFGGGETQYF. CDR3 in DNA: TGCGCCAGCAGCTTTGGCGGGGGGGAGACCCAGTACTTC.

This chain joins TRBV6-5 and TRBJ1-2, with TRBD1 matching over 11 bases. The CDR3 loop spans 15 amino acids. V trimming: 0 bases; J trimming: 7 bases; junction bases outside the gene matches: 4. Germline loops: CDR1 MNHEY, CDR2 SVGAGI. The CDR3 nucleotides are TGTGCCAGCAGTTACTCGGGGGGGACAGGGGGTGGCTACACCTTC. Translation gives CASSYSGGTGGGYTF.

CDR3 nucleotide sequence: TGTGCCAGCAGTGCGACAGGGAGCCACACTGAAGCTTTCTTT. Translating gives CASSATGSHTEAFF. J is TRBJ1-1 and V is TRBV5-6; 7 nucleotides match TRBD1. CDR1 is SGHDT, CDR2 YYEEEE, per germline. V was clipped by 5 bases and J by 3 bases; unmatched bases: 7. The CDR3 is 14 amino acids.

The rearrangement joins TRBV19 to TRBJ1-5; the D is unclear. V dropped 3 bases and J dropped 9 bases, with 12 bases sitting between them. This CDR3 is built from 13 residues. Germline assignment: CDR1 LNHDA and CDR2 SQIVND (reference sequence). The CDR3 protein is CASSISGNSPQHF. For the CDR3, the DNA is TGTGCCAGTAGTATTTCCGGTAATTCGCCCCAGCATTTT.

This clone came up once. The CDR3 DNA reads as TGTGCCAGCAGTGAAACCGGGACAGTCAATGAGCAGTTCTTC. It yields the protein CASSETGTVNEQFF. The V and J genes are TRBV25-1 and TRBJ2-1; 7 bases are a match to TRBD1. J lost 6 bases, V lost 2 bases, and 4 bases had no gene match. Looked up from germline, CDR1 is MGHDK and CDR2 is SYGVNS. The CDR3 runs 14 residues.